The T cell receptor beta chain described here comes from a study of beta chain features in type 1 diabetes (dated by TCRdb to 2016 to 2019). Context from the whole study: Mean age, gender distribution, total cell number and subset yield did not differ between patients and healthy donors. Across all samples, some 99 million sorted cells were examined, and cell number per subset correlated strongly with RNA yield. The study compared the TCRB repertoires of sorted circulating CD4+ T cell subsets in recently diagnosed type 1 diabetes patients with those in matched healthy donors. Regulatory and stem cell-like memory subsets were isolated from only 8 patients and about 8 healthy donors, whereas naive and central memory subsets came from all 30 or so donors. Study-level results and caveats: Because the HLA sub-analyses included only small numbers of individuals, any influence of HLA type on TCRB rearrangement was left unresolved. At VDJ recombination sites, patients with type 1 diabetes made fewer insertions and deleted more nucleotides, a pattern implying thymic rearrangement abnormalities. Naive, central memory and regulatory TCRB repertoires appeared more similar among patients than among healthy donors. Because cDNA was sequenced instead of genomic DNA, highly expressing activated cells could be over-represented, though the groups showed no difference in activation or CD3 levels. PCR might favor shorter templates, but patient and control samples were amplified and corrected together, so any skew would affect both groups equally. In all four CD4+ subsets, TCRB CDR3 length was moderately but significantly shorter in type 1 diabetes patients.

The entire isolated RNA was reverse transcribed using the High Capacity cDNA Reverse Transcription Kit, and thus expressed TCRB transcripts were sequenced. Deep immunoSEQ sequencing was performed on naive, central memory and regulatory T cell samples, with an average of around 3.5 million total reads per sample. After sorted cells were lysed in RLT buffer, RNA was extracted with DNase-treated RNeasy Micro or Mini kits, with the choice depending on cell number. Each cell subset was processed on its own to prevent cross-contamination, while patient and healthy donor samples were processed together. The immunoSEQ multiplex PCR was used to amplify TCRB sequences from cDNA, yielding 87-bp fragments that span the CDR3 region. Amplicons were sequenced on the Illumina HiSeq platform. The paper's data handling went like this. PCR bias was corrected computationally using synthetic template baselines, and reads within Hamming distance 2 were collapsed, with unmergeable singletons discarded. By aligning reads against IMGT, V, D and J genes, CDR3 length, and insertions or deletions at six rearrangement sites were assigned. Clonotype counts were normalized to sorted cell number within each subset before computing true diversity and Gini coefficients with the tcR R package. Repertoire sharing was quantified using the overlap coefficient calculated on TCRB nucleotide sequences. As a proxy for the pre-selection repertoire, out-of-frame TCRB sequences from naive cells were analyzed. TCRdb stores this immuneACCESS table with in-frame sequences only. Part of the clones is absent; in the studies checked, under half of the shortfall reflects unresolved V genes, and no reason is known for the rest. V, J and clone size were drawn from that table, and D and trimming were deduced from the DNA. The sample table holds 550,000 to 850,000 clones, of which roughly 13% were seen once. 0.022% of the sample is held by the ten biggest clonotypes.

In its sample, this clone was seen a few times. The clone's antigen remains unknown. Within one base of it there is no much larger clone, and no base qualities were kept. Each donor gave one peripheral blood draw, averaging approximately 110 mL, which was collected into heparinised tubes. A BD FACSAria II was used to sort naive, central memory, regulatory and stem cell-like memory CD4+ T cells with a panel that included CD45RO, CCR7, CD25, CD127, CD95 and CD27. A purity above 98% was achieved for all sorted populations. PBMCs were separated immediately by Lymphoprep density gradient centrifugation and were stained directly, without being cultured. Samples were stained and sorted in pairs, with one healthy donor and one patient per experiment, so that batch effects were minimized. The receptor was isolated from a man aged 18 to 29 with type 1 diabetes. The sample comprised naive CD4+ T cells from blood. The sample's cell subset or site label, in plain terms: true naive CD4+ T cells.

The CDR3 protein sequence reads: CASSEEGPNTEAFF. The DNA sequence follows: TGTGCCAGCAGTGAAGAGGGGCCGAACACTGAAGCTTTCTTT. In this chain, TRBV2 is recombined with TRBJ1-1; the D gene is possibly TRBD1, with 5 bases matching. The CDR1 and CDR2 encoded by the germline V gene are SNHLY and FYNNEI. Its CDR3 holds 14 amino acids, cysteine through phenylalanine. Just the 42-base CDR3 DNA is kept, in frame starting at base 1. V and J lose 1 base and 1 base, and a span of 7 bases separates them.